The T cell receptor (beta chain) under discussion was sequenced for a study of CD8 T cells in ankylosing spondylitis. MiXCR was run by TCRdb on the 5' RACE reads, yielding one entry per CDR3 protein. The sample comprises a few hundred thousand distinct CDR3 sequences, 20% of which are singletons, and roughly 4% rests with the top ten. Whole-study findings and limits: There was a TCR beta motif, made of fewer than 10 highly homologous variants, that appeared characteristic of ankylosing spondylitis blood. The disease-linked clones had a CD8+ phenotype and low blood frequencies. There was reportedly significant enrichment of clones that were disease-linked in matched ankylosing spondylitis synovial fluid.

This clonotype was counted ten times or more. The target antigen is unknown. From germline, CDR1 is DFQATT and CDR2 SNEGSKA (reference sequence). The CDR3 loop spans 13 amino acids. Deletions cut 6 bases from V and 5 bases from J, with 14 bases between. Sequencing input: blood, either unsorted or a sorted T cell fraction (not recorded which). The clonotype originates from a female donor with ankylosing spondylitis or in good health (not recorded which). V usage is TRBV20-1 and J usage is TRBJ1-5; a weak D match, TRBD1 (6 bases). CDR3 loop: CSAGGAGHQPQHF. The CDR3 DNA is TGCAGTGCAGGGGGGGCAGGGCATCAGCCCCAGCATTTT.